Shown below are 25 T cell receptor beta chains from a single sample sequenced in a study of blood T cell repertoires in COVID-19. This table comes from immunoSEQ multiplex PCR, and its TCRdb copy is limited to in-frame clones, with some not included. The sample contains 150,000 to 200,000 clones, 70% to 90% of which appear only once. Sequencing was performed on peripheral blood. All receptors derive from an elderly woman in a cohort sampled during active or convalescent COVID-19.

This clone was observed at least ten times. V gene TRBV4-1 combines with J gene TRBJ2-1, with D possibly matching TRBD1 (5 bases). V was clipped by 1 base and J by 7 bases, with 23 bases between them. The CDR3 covers 18 residues. Per germline, CDR1 MGHRA and CDR2 YSYEKL. The DNA of the CDR3 is TGCGCCAGCAGCCAAGCGGACATGGGGTTCACGGGCAGGAATGAGCAGTTCTTC. Protein product: CASSQADMGFTGRNEQFF.

This chain uses TRBV7-2 with TRBJ2-7, with TRBD1 matching 7 bases. J gave up 6 bases and V 2 bases, and 7 bases lay outside the gene matches. CDR3 length: 14 amino acids. Germline lookup yields CDR1 SGHTA and CDR2 FQGNSA. The CDR3 coding sequence is TGTGCCAGCAGCTTAAGACAGGGAGTCGGCGAGCAGTACTTC. It encodes CASSLRQGVGEQYF.

This chain connects TRBV3-1 (or the pseudogene TRBV3-2) to TRBJ1-5, with 9 bases that match TRBD1. The CDR3 is 15 residues long. Trimming at V came to 0 bases and at J to 5 bases, leaving 2 bases not matched to a gene. Germline V lookup: CDR1 LGHDT, CDR2 YNNKEL (reference sequence). The DNA for the CDR3 is TGTGCCAGCAGCCAAGAGGGACAGGGCCATCAGCCCCAGCATTTT. This codes for CASSQEGQGHQPQHF.

The rearrangement joins TRBV11-3 to TRBJ1-1, with 7 bases identical to TRBD1. This CDR3 has 15 amino acids. Germline values: CDR1 SGHNT, CDR2 YENEEA. V gave up 1 base and J gave up 2 bases; unmatched junction bases: 4. CDR3: CASSLVGTANTEAFF. CDR3 nucleotides: TGTGCCAGCAGCTTAGTAGGGACAGCTAACACTGAAGCTTTCTTT.

V and J are TRBV19 and TRBJ2-1; D ambiguous. The CDR3 contains 15 residues. Trimming cost V 10 bases and J 2 bases, with 18 bases left between them. The germline V gene encodes CDR1 LNHDA and CDR2 SQIVND (reference sequence). CDR3: CATQEDGRPYNEQFF. The CDR3 DNA reads as TGTGCCACCCAAGAGGATGGCCGACCCTACAATGAGCAGTTCTTC. The variable domain in full, with the rest retrieved from reference TRBV19 and TRBJ2-1, is DGGITQSPKYLFRKEGQNVTLSCEQNLNHDAMYWYRQDPGQGLRLIYYSQIVNDFQKGDIAEGYSVSREKKESFPLTVTSAQKNPTAFYLCATQEDGRPYNEQFFGPGTRLTVL.

This chain uses TRBV5-1 with TRBJ2-3; D remains ambiguous. The germline V and J ends were trimmed by 4 bases and 2 bases, with 11 bases remaining between them. CDR1 is SGHRS, CDR2 YFSETQ, per germline. The CDR3 totals 14 residues. The CDR3 is CASSRGSNTDTQYF. In DNA, the CDR3 is TGCGCCAGCAGCCGAGGCTCAAACACAGATACGCAGTATTTT.

The rearrangement links TRBV4-3 to TRBJ2-7; no reliable D call. The CDR3 has 14 residues. Per the germline V gene, CDR1 is LGHNA and CDR2 is YSLEER. The ends were cut back, 4 bases at V and 3 bases at J, with 13 bases in the middle. The DNA for the CDR3 is TGCGCCAGCAGCCTCAGGCCCGGTAGCTACGAGCAGTACTTC. Amino acids: CASSLRPGSYEQYF.

The CDR3: CAISGRSTGTNTEAFF. CDR3 DNA sequence: TGTGCCATCAGTGGCCGATCAACAGGGACAAACACTGAAGCTTTCTTT. This sequence joins TRBV10-3 and TRBJ1-1; a possible D gene is TRBD1 (6 bases). Trimming cost V 4 bases and J 2 bases, with 17 bases left between them. The CDR3 sequence is 16 residues long. Looked up from germline, CDR1 is ENHRY and CDR2 is SYGVKD.

The chain recombines TRBV5-4 with TRBJ2-3; 9 positions agree with TRBD2. From germline, CDR1 is SGHNT and CDR2 YYREEE (reference sequence). V was pared by 7 bases and J by 1 base, with 7 bases of the junction left unmatched. The CDR3 length is 15 residues. CDR3 DNA sequence: TGTGCCAGCTTAATAGCGGGAGCGGGCACAGATACGCAGTATTTT. Translation: CASLIAGAGTDTQYF.

This chain uses TRBV7-8 with TRBJ2-1, with 7 nucleotides matching TRBD2. Germline CDR1 reads SGHVS; CDR2 reads FQNEAQ. The trim removed 8 bases at V and 0 bases at J, leaving 4 bases unmatched. The CDR3 runs to 14 residues. The DNA for the CDR3 is TGTGCCAGCCTACTAGCGAGCTCCTACAATGAGCAGTTCTTC. Translated, it gives CASLLASSYNEQFF. Full variable domain (rest looked up from reference TRBV7-8 and TRBJ2-1): GAGVSQSPRYKVAKRGQDVALRCDPISGHVSLFWYQQALGQGPEFLTYFQNEAQLDKSGLPSDRFFAERPEGSVSTLKIQRTQQEDSAVYLCASLLASSYNEQFFGPGTRLTVL.

The chain carries TRBV18 and TRBJ2-5; D ambiguous. Germline V lookup: CDR1 KGHSH, CDR2 LQKENI. The CDR3 is 13 amino acids. V was cut by 1 base and J by 5 bases, with 8 bases left in between. The CDR3 here is CASSPRKEETQYF. The CDR3 region has the DNA TGTGCCAGCTCACCACGGAAGGAGGAGACCCAGTACTTC.

The rearrangement links TRBV5-1 to TRBJ1-2; no clear D gene. The CDR3 consists of 14 residues. The ends were cut back, 0 bases at V and 4 bases at J, with 10 bases in the middle. Looked up from germline, CDR1 is SGHRS and CDR2 is YFSETQ. CDR3 loop: CASSLAVPSYGYTF. CDR3 DNA sequence: TGCGCCAGCAGCTTGGCTGTACCGAGCTATGGCTACACCTTC.

This clone was seen a handful of times. The rearrangement joins TRBV28 to TRBJ2-5; 7 positions agree with TRBD2. V trimming: 6 bases; J trimming: 6 bases; junction bases outside the gene matches: 7. Looked up from germline, CDR1 is MDHEN and CDR2 is SYDVKM. The CDR3 totals 13 residues. DNA of the CDR3: TGTGCCAGCAGCCAGACTAGCTTGAAGACCCAGTACTTC. Protein: CASSQTSLKTQYF. Variable domain in full (rest from reference TRBV28 and TRBJ2-5): DVKVTQSSRYLVKRTGEKVFLECVQDMDHENMFWYRQDPGLGLRLIYFSYDVKMKEKGDIPEGYSVSREKKERFSLILESASTNQTSMYLCASSQTSLKTQYFGPGTRLLVL.

This clone was counted a single time. The CDR3 coding sequence is TGCGCCAGCAGCTTGCGCCAGGGAGGCTCTACTAATGAAAAACTGTTTTTT. Translation gives CASSLRQGGSTNEKLFF. The genes are TRBV5-1 and TRBJ1-4; a weak D match, TRBD1 (5 bases). The CDR3 has 17 residues. With 1 base removed from V and 2 bases from J, the gap between germline ends came to 15 bases. Germline V lookup: CDR1 SGHRS, CDR2 YFSETQ.

The chain carries TRBV6-1 and TRBJ2-7; the match to TRBD1 covers 12 bases. The J segment lost 0 bases and the V segment lost 4 bases, leaving 7 bases of the junction unmatched. This CDR3 spans 17 amino acids. Germline V lookup: CDR1 MNHNS, CDR2 SASEGT. In DNA form, the CDR3 reads TGTGCCAGCAGTGGGGACAGGGGGCCAGGGGGCTCCTACGAGCAGTACGTC. Translation: CASSGDRGPGGSYEQYV.

The chain carries TRBV4-1 and TRBJ2-5; D not certain. This CDR3 has 14 residues. The V gene lost 1 base and the J gene lost 5 bases, with 11 bases spanning the gap. CDR1 is MGHRA and CDR2 is YSYEKL in the germline V gene. CDR3 nucleotides: TGCGCCAGCAGCCAAGTAGAGGTCCCCGAGACCCAGTACTTC. This gives the protein CASSQVEVPETQYF.

This clone was counted between two and nine times. In DNA, the CDR3 is TGTGCCAGAAGCTTGTTTAGCGGGAGGACCCTCTACAATGAGCAGTTCTTC. Amino acids: CARSLFSGRTLYNEQFF. The genes are TRBV7-5 and TRBJ2-1; the table's D call TRBD2 went unverified against the DNA. TRBV7-5 is reported as a pseudogene. This CDR3 is built from 17 residues.

This clone is a singleton in its sample. The J gene is TRBJ2-1, the V gene TRBV11-2, with TRBD1 matching over 11 bases. V gave up 6 bases and J gave up 8 bases; unmatched junction bases: 6. This CDR3 is 14 amino acids long. Germline loops: CDR1 SGHAT, CDR2 FQNNGV. The CDR3 bases are TGTGCCAGCAGTAGGGACAGGGGGACGGATGAGCAGTTCTTC. Protein sequence: CASSRDRGTDEQFF.

The V and J genes are TRBV6-5 and TRBJ2-7; perhaps TRBD1 as D (7 bases). Germline-derived CDR1 and CDR2 are MNHEY and SVGAGI. Trimming removed 6 bases at V and 7 bases at J, with 16 bases between. This CDR3 region has 13 residues. The CDR3 DNA follows: TGTGCCAGCAGGAGGCAGGGGGGCGAGGAGCAGTACTTC. This translates into CASRRQGGEEQYF.

V usage is TRBV5-4 and J usage is TRBJ1-1, with TRBD1 identical over 7 bases. Germline CDR1 is SGHNT and CDR2 is YYREEE (reference sequence). Trimming removed 4 bases from V and 0 bases from J; junction bases left unmatched: 6. This CDR3 is 15 amino acids long. The CDR3 DNA is TGTGCCAGCAGCCTATCGACAGGGATGAACACTGAAGCTTTCTTT. Its protein product is CASSLSTGMNTEAFF. The complete variable domain, with remaining parts taken from reference TRBV5-4 and TRBJ1-1, reads ETGVTQSPTHLIKTRGQQVTLRCSSQSGHNTVSWYQQALGQGPQFIFQYYREEENGRGNFPPRFSGLQFPNYSSELNVNALELDDSALYLCASSLSTGMNTEAFFGQGTRLTVV.

The chain links TRBV5-4 to TRBJ2-7; TRBD2 might be the D (5 bases). The CDR3 runs 15 residues. CDR1 is SGHNT and CDR2 is YYREEE in the germline V gene (reference sequence). Trimming stripped 7 bases from V and 6 bases from J, with 23 bases between. The chain's CDR3 is CASSTRGRLHSEQYV. CDR3 DNA sequence: TGTGCCAGCTCCACCCGGGGTCGTCTTCATTCCGAGCAGTACGTC.

The chain joins TRBV6-2 or TRBV6-3 to TRBJ1-5; TRBD1 matches 9 bases. Germline-derived CDR1 and CDR2 are MNHEY and SVGEGT. This CDR3 spans 15 amino acids. After removal of 4 bases from V and 4 bases from J, the junction contained 5 bases not matched to a gene. The CDR3 DNA follows: TGTGCCAGCAGTTCGAACAGGGGGCGGAATCAGCCCCAGCATTTT. Translation gives CASSSNRGRNQPQHF.

The chain employs TRBV28 and TRBJ1-2; perhaps TRBD1 as D (6 bases). The V end lost 6 bases, the J end lost 4 bases, and 21 bases lay between the germline ends. The CDR3 consists of 16 residues. The germline V gene encodes CDR1 MDHEN and CDR2 SYDVKM. The CDR3 DNA follows: TGTGCCAGCAGGCTACCCGTGGGGCAGGGGTCCTATGGCTACACCTTC. It translates to CASRLPVGQGSYGYTF.

The gene calls are TRBV19 and TRBJ1-5; TRBD1 agrees at 11 bases. This CDR3 is built from 15 residues. V shed 7 bases and J 9 bases; nucleotides not matched to a gene: 11. Germline-derived CDR1 and CDR2 are LNHDA and SQIVND (reference sequence). In DNA, the CDR3 is TGTGCCAGTACCCAACCCGGGGACAGGGGGAGGCCCCAGCATTTT. Translated, it gives CASTQPGDRGRPQHF.

This sequence joins TRBV7-2 and TRBJ2-3, with 13 bases matching TRBD2. The germline CDR1 and CDR2 sequences are SGHTA and FQGNSA. Trimming removed 6 bases from V and 4 bases from J; junction bases left unmatched: 4. The CDR3 has 15 amino acids. CDR3 region: CASRPGLAGPDTQYF. CDR3 DNA: TGTGCCAGCAGGCCGGGACTAGCGGGGCCAGATACGCAGTATTTT.